This T cell receptor beta chain was identified in a study of blood T cell repertoires in COVID-19. V lost 5 bases and J lost 7; bases outside the gene matches: 4. Germline-derived CDR1 and CDR2 are MNHEY and SMNVEV (reference sequence). CDR3 length: 13 amino acids. In terms of age and location, participants ranged from roughly 18 to 90 years and lived in under 30 US areas. In the authors' workflow: Reference gene primer amplification in the assay estimated nucleated cell counts. Sequencing was performed with immunoSEQ multiplex PCR; in TCRdb, only in-frame clones are kept and a portion is missing. That table furnishes V, J and clone size, whereas the DNA furnished D and trimming. The table has about 240,000 clones, 86% seen once.

The J gene is TRBJ1-3, the V gene TRBV27; 8 positions match TRBD1. The clonotype comes from a woman aged 40-49 years with acute COVID-19. Sequencing was performed on PBMCs or T cells enriched from blood (not recorded which). The CDR3 sequence is CASSGQGSNTIYF. The CDR3 nucleotides are TGTGCCAGCAGTGGACAGGGTTCGAACACCATATATTTT.